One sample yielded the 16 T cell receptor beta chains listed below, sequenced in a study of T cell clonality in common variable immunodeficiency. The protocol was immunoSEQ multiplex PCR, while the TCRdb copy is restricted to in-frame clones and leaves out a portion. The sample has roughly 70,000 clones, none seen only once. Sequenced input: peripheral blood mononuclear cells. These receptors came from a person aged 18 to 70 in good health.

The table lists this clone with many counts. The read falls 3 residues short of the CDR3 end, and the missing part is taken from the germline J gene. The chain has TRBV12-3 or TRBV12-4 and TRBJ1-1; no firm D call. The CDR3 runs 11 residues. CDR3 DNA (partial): TGTGCCAGCATTGGGCGGGGAGAA. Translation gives CASIGRGE. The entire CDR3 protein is CASIGRGEAFF.

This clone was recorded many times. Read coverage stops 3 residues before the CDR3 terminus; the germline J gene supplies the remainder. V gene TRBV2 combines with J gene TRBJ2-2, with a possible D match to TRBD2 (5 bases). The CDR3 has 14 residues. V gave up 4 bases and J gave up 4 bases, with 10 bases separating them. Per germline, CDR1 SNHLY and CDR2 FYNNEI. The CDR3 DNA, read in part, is TGTGCCAGCAGTGGTCGAGGGCGCACCGGGGAG. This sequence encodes CASSGRGRTGE. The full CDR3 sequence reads CASSGRGRTGELFF.

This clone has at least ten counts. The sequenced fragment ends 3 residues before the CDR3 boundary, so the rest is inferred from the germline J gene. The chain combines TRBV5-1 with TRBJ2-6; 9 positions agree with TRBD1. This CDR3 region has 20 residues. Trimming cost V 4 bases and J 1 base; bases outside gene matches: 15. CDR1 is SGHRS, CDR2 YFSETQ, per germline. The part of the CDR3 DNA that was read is TGCGCCAGCAGCCCCTTCGTGGGGGACAGGGTCTCTTCTGGGGCCAACGTC. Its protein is CASSPFVGDRVSSGANV. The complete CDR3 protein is CASSPFVGDRVSSGANVLTF.

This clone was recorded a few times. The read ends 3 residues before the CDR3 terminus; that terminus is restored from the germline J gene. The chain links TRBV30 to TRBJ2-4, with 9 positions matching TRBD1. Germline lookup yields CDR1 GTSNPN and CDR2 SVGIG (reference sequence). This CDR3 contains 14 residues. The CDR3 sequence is CALNRDRDTDGQYF. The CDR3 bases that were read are TGTGCCTTAAACCGGGACAGGGATACGGATGGT. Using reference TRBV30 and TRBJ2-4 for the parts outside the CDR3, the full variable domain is SQTIHQWPATLVQPVGSPLSLECTVEGTSNPNLYWYRQAAGRGLQLLFYSVGIGQISSEVPQNLSASRPQDRQFILSSKKLLLSDSGFYLCALNRDRDTDGQYFGAGTRLSVL.

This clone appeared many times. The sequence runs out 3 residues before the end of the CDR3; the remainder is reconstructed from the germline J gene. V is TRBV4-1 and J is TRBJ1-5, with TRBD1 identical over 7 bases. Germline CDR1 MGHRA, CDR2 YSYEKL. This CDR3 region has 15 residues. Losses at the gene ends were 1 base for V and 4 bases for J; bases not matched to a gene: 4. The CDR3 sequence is CASSQVDRANQPQHF. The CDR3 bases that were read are TGCGCCAGCAGCCAAGTAGACAGGGCGAATCAGCCC.

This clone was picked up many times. This CDR3 reads CASSPGAVYGYTF. Incomplete CDR3 DNA: TGCGCCAGCAGCCCTGGGGCAGTCTATGGC. The chain combines TRBV5-1 with TRBJ1-2, with TRBD1 as a possible D gene (5 bases). The observed sequence ends 3 residues before the CDR3 terminus, with the missing tail filled in from the germline J gene. There are 13 residues in the CDR3. In germline, CDR1 is SGHRS, CDR2 YFSETQ. V lost 4 bases to trimming and J lost 4 bases, with 11 bases between them.

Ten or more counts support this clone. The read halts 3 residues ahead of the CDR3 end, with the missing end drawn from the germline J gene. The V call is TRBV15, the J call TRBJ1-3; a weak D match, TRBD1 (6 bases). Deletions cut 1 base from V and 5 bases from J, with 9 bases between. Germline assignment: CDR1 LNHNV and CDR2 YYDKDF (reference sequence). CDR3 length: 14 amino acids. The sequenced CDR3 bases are TGTGCCACCAGCAGAGCAGGGGAGAGAAACACC. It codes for CATSRAGERNT. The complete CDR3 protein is CATSRAGERNTIYF.

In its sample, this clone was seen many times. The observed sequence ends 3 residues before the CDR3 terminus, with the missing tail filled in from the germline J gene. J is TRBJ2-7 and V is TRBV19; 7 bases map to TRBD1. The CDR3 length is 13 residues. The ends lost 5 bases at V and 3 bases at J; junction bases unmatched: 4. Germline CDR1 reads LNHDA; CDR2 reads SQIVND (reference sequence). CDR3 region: CASSLGQNYEQYF. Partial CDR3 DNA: TGTGCCAGTAGTCTGGGACAGAACTACGAG.

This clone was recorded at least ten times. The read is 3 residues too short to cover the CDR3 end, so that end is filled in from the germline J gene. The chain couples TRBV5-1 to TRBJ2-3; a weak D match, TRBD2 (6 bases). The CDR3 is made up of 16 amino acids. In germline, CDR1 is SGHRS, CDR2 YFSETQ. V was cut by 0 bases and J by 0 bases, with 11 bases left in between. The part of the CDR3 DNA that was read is TGCGCCAGCAGCTTGGAGGGCGGGACTAGCACAGATACG. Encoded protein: CASSLEGGTSTDT. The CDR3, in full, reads CASSLEGGTSTDTQYF.

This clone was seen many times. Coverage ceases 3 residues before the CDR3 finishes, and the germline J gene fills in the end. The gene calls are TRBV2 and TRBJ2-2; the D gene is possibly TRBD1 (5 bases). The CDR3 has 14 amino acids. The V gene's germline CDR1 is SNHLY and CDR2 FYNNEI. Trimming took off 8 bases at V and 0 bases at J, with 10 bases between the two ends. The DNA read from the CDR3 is TGTGCCAGCCAGGGCAGGGCGAACACCGGGGAG. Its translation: CASQGRANTGE. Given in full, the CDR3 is CASQGRANTGELFF. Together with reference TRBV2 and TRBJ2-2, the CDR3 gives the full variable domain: EPEVTQTPSHQVTQMGQEVILRCVPISNHLYFYWYRQILGQKVEFLVSFYNNEISEKSEIFDDQFSVERPDGSNFTLKIRSTKLEDSAMYFCASQGRANTGELFFGEGSRLTVL.

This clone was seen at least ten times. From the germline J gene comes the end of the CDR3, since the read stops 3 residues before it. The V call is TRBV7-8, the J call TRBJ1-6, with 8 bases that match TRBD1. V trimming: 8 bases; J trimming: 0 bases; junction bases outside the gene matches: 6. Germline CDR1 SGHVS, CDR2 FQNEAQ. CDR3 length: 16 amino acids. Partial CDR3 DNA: TGTGCCAGCCATCGGACAGGGAGCTCCTATAATTCACCC. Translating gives CASHRTGSSYNSP. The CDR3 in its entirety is CASHRTGSSYNSPLHF. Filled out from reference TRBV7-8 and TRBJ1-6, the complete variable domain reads GAGVSQSPRYKVAKRGQDVALRCDPISGHVSLFWYQQALGQGPEFLTYFQNEAQLDKSGLPSDRFFAERPEGSVSTLKIQRTQQEDSAVYLCASHRTGSSYNSPLHFGNGTRLTVT.

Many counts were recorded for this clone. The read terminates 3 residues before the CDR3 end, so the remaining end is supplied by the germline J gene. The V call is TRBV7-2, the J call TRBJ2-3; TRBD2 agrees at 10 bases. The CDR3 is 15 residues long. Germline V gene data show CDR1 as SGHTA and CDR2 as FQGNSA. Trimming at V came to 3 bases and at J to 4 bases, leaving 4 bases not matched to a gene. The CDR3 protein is CASSFLAGESDTQYF. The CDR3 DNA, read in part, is TGTGCCAGCAGCTTCCTAGCGGGGGAGTCAGATACG. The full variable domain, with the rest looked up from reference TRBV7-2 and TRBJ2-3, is GAGVSQSPSNKVTEKGKDVELRCDPISGHTALYWYRQSLGQGLEFLIYFQGNSAPDKSGLPSDRFSAERTGGSVSTLTIQRTQQEDSAVYLCASSFLAGESDTQYFGPGTRLTVL.

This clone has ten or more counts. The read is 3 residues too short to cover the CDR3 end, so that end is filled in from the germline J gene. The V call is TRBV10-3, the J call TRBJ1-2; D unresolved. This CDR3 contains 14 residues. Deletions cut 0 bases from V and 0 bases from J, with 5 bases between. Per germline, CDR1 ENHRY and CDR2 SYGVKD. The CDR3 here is CAISESPANYGYTF. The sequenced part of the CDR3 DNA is TGTGCCATCAGTGAGTCCCCAGCTAACTATGGC.

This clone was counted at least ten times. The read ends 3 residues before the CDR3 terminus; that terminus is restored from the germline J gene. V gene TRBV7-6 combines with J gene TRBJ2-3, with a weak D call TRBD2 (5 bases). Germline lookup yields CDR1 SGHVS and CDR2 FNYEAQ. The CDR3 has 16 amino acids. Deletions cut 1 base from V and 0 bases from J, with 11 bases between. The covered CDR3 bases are TGTGCCAGCAGCTTAGGGAGCGGTTTAAGCACAGATACG. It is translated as CASSLGSGLSTDT. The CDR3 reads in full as CASSLGSGLSTDTQYF.

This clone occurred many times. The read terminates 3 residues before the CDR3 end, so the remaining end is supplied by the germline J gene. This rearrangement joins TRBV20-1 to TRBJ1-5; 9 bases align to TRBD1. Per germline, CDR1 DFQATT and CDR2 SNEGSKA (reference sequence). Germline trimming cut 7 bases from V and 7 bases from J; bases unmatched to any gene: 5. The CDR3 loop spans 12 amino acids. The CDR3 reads CSVLGQGQPQHF. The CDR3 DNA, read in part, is TGCAGTGTGTTGGGACAGGGACAGCCC.

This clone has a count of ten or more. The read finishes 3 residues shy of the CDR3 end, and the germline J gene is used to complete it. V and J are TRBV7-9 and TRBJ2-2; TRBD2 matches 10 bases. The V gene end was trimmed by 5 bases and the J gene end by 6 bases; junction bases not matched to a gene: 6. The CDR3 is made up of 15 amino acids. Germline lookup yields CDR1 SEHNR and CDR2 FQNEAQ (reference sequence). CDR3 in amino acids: CASSGSGGLAGELFF. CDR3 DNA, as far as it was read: TGTGCCAGCAGCGGTAGCGGGGGGTTGGCCGGGGAG.